The T cell receptor (beta chain) under discussion was sequenced for a study of T-cell memory formation after mild COVID-19. Study in general: Largely, TCR clusters stayed within a single donor. General study findings and limits: Day 15 to 85 contracting clones showed balanced CD4/CD8; day 15 to 37 expanders favored CD4+.

The CDR3 loop spans 15 amino acids. Germline CDR1 is SGHTA and CDR2 is FQGNSA. V gave up 4 bases and J gave up 5 bases; unmatched junction bases: 7. From the 5' RACE reads, TCRdb called clonotypes with MiXCR, one entry per CDR3 protein. The table shows under 600,000 distinct CDR3 sequences, with about 20% occurring only once. Remarks on this clonotype: The antigen is not known.

The chain has TRBV7-2 and TRBJ2-2; 7 nucleotides match TRBD1. The receptor comes from an adult woman who had mild COVID-19 (a few samples of this study predate the infection). Cell type and time point are not known. Sequenced sample: PBMCs or a T cell subset sorted from them (not recorded which). The CDR3 sequence: CASSSQGQATGELFF. CDR3 nucleotides: TGTGCCAGCAGCTCACAAGGACAGGCGACCGGGGAGCTGTTTTTT.